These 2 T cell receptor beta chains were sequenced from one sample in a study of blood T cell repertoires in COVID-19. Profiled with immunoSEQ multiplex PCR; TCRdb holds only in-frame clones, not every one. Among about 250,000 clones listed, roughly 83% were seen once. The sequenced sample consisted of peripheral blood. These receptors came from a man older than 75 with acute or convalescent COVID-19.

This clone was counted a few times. The CDR3 bases are TGTGCCAGCACACTACAGGCGCCGTTCTCGAGCTCCTATAATTCACCCCTCCACTTT. Translated: CASTLQAPFSSSYNSPLHF. The V call is TRBV27, the J call TRBJ1-6, with D tentatively TRBD1 (5 bases). From germline, CDR1 is MNHEY and CDR2 SMNVEV (reference sequence). The CDR3 contains 19 residues. V was clipped by 7 bases and J by 0 bases, with 22 bases between them.

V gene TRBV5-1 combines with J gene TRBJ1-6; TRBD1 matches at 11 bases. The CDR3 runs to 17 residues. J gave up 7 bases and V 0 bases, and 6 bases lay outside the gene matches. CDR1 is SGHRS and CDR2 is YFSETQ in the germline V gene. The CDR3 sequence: CASSLGTGGAKNSPLHF. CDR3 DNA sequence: TGCGCCAGCAGCTTGGGGACAGGGGGCGCGAAAAATTCACCCCTCCACTTT.